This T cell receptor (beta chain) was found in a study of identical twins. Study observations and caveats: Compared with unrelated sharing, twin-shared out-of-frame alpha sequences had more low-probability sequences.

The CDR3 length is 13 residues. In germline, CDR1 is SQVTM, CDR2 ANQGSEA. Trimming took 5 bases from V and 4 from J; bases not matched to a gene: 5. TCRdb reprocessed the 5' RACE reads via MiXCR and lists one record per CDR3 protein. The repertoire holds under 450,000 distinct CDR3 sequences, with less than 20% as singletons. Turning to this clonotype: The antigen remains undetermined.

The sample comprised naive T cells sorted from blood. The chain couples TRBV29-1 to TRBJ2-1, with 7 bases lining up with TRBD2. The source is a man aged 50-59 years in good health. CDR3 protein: CSVRLAAYNEQFF. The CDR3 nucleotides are TGCAGCGTTCGGCTAGCGGCTTACAATGAGCAGTTCTTC.